Below, 27 T cell receptor beta chains from the same sample are listed, as sequenced in a study of T cell responses to AZD1222 COVID-19 vaccine. Assay used: immunoSEQ multiplex PCR; TCRdb lists only in-frame clones, some missing. Here the sample spans around 190,000 clones, around 90% being singletons. Sequenced here: peripheral blood, sampled on day 0 of AZD1222 vaccination. The receptor source for this set is an adult in good health.

This clone appeared a single time. This sequence joins TRBV11-3 and TRBJ1-1; 7 bases are a match to TRBD1. Looked up from germline, CDR1 is SGHNT and CDR2 is YENEEA. The CDR3 has 14 amino acids. V dropped 5 bases and J dropped 1; count of bases not matched to a gene: 4. In nucleotides, the CDR3 is TGTGCCAGCAGCCGTGGGACAGAGAACACTGAAGCTTTCTTT. Protein product: CASSRGTENTEAFF.

V gene TRBV5-1 combines with J gene TRBJ2-7; 7 bases align to TRBD1. V trimming: 4 bases; J trimming: 3 bases; junction bases outside the gene matches: 4. Germline V gene data show CDR1 as SGHRS and CDR2 as YFSETQ. This CDR3 region has 13 residues. As DNA, the CDR3 is TGCGCCAGCAGCCCACGGACAGGCTACGAGCAGTACTTC. Translating it yields CASSPRTGYEQYF.

The V gene is TRBV9, the J gene TRBJ2-2; no definite D call. This CDR3 is 17 amino acids long. Germline assignment: CDR1 SGDLS and CDR2 YYNGEE. The V and J ends lost 0 bases and 0 bases respectively, with 12 bases between them. The CDR3 sequence: CASSVVLAGANTGELFF. CDR3 sequence (DNA): TGTGCCAGCAGCGTAGTCCTCGCAGGTGCGAACACCGGGGAGCTGTTTTTT.

V gene TRBV6-5 combines with J gene TRBJ1-1; a possible D gene is TRBD1 (6 bases). With 2 bases removed from V and 4 bases from J, the gap between germline ends came to 8 bases. This CDR3 spans 13 amino acids. Per the germline V gene, CDR1 is MNHEY and CDR2 is SVGAGI. CDR3 amino acids: CASSYRGVTEAFF. In nucleotides, the CDR3 is TGTGCCAGCAGTTACAGGGGGGTCACTGAAGCTTTCTTT.

The rearrangement links TRBV6-5 to TRBJ2-7, with D possibly being TRBD2 (5 bases). Germline V CDR1 and CDR2: MNHEY, SVGAGI. The CDR3 is 13 amino acids. V lost 2 bases and J lost 5, with 10 bases in between. CDR3 sequence reads: CASSYRGTHEQYF. For the CDR3, the DNA is TGTGCCAGCAGTTACCGGGGAACCCACGAGCAGTACTTC.

The J gene is TRBJ2-7, the V gene TRBV28; 7 nucleotides match TRBD1. The trim removed 0 bases at V and 3 bases at J, leaving 2 bases unmatched. Looked up from germline, CDR1 is MDHEN and CDR2 is SYDVKM. The CDR3 runs to 14 residues. The CDR3 DNA reads as TGTGCCAGCAGTTTATGGGCAGGGGGCTACGAGCAGTACTTC. The encoded protein is CASSLWAGGYEQYF.

The V gene is TRBV15, the J gene TRBJ2-5, with TRBD1 as a possible D gene (7 bases). The CDR3 spans 17 residues. With 3 bases removed from V and 5 bases from J, the gap between germline ends came to 22 bases. Germline CDR1 LNHNV, CDR2 YYDKDF (reference sequence). DNA for the CDR3: TGTGCCACCAGCAGGGGGGATAGAACAGGGGAGGTTGAGACCCAGTACTTC. This sequence encodes CATSRGDRTGEVETQYF. Using reference TRBV15 and TRBJ2-5 for the parts outside the CDR3, the full variable domain is DAMVIQNPRYQVTQFGKPVTLSCSQTLNHNVMYWYQQKSSQAPKLLFHYYDKDFNNEADTPDNFQSRRPNTSFCFLDIRSPGLGDTAMYLCATSRGDRTGEVETQYFGPGTRLLVL.

The gene calls are TRBV19 and TRBJ2-1; 8 bases map to TRBD2. Germline V gene lookup returns CDR1 LNHDA and CDR2 SQIVND (reference sequence). The CDR3 contains 14 residues. J gave up 4 bases and V 6 bases, and 5 bases lay outside the gene matches. Written as DNA, the CDR3 is TGTGCCAGTAGGGTGAGCGGGGGTTACAATGAGCAGTTCTTC. Residues: CASRVSGGYNEQFF.

The CDR3 protein is CASSLEVSSGRTGTDTQYF. The CDR3, as DNA: TGTGCCAGCAGCTTGGAAGTATCTAGCGGGAGGACTGGCACAGATACGCAGTATTTT. The chain combines TRBV5-4 with TRBJ2-3; TRBD2 aligns across 11 bases. J lost 1 base, V lost 0 bases, and 10 bases had no gene match. Germline V gene lookup returns CDR1 SGHNT and CDR2 YYREEE (reference sequence). The CDR3 is 19 amino acids.

This chain links TRBV6-5 with TRBJ1-1; D might be TRBD1 (6 bases). CDR1 and CDR2 (germline): MNHEY, SVGAGI. With 7 bases removed from V and 5 bases from J, the gap between germline ends came to 17 bases. The CDR3 is 14 amino acids. The CDR3 protein is CASNLDRGLTEAFF. Written as DNA, the CDR3 is TGTGCCAGCAACCTAGATCGGGGGCTTACTGAAGCTTTCTTT.

This clone has a single count. The chain is built from TRBV7-8 and TRBJ2-1; 10 bases are a match to TRBD2. Trimming at V came to 1 base and at J to 4 bases, leaving 1 base not matched to a gene. CDR3 length: 15 residues. Germline CDR1 reads SGHVS; CDR2 reads FQNEAQ. The CDR3 DNA reads as TGTGCCAGCAGCTTAGAGCGGGGGGGGTACAATGAGCAGTTCTTC. Its translation: CASSLERGGYNEQFF.

This chain links TRBV30 with TRBJ1-1, with 7 bases aligning to TRBD1. Germline CDR1 GTSNPN, CDR2 SVGIG (reference sequence). The CDR3 spans 13 residues. V gave up 4 bases and J gave up 0 bases; unmatched junction bases: 2. CDR3: CAWNRGMNTEAFF. In nucleotides, the CDR3 is TGTGCCTGGAACAGGGGTATGAACACTGAAGCTTTCTTT.

J is TRBJ2-1 and V is TRBV19; D uncertain. The germline V and J ends were trimmed by 2 bases and 7 bases, with 9 bases remaining between them. The CDR3 spans 13 residues. The germline V gene has CDR1 LNHDA and CDR2 SQIVND (reference sequence). The CDR3 spells CASSINAVNEQFF. The CDR3 bases are TGTGCCAGTAGTATAAACGCCGTAAATGAGCAGTTCTTC.

This chain uses TRBV6-5 with TRBJ1-3; 10 bases agree with TRBD1. The CDR3 runs 15 residues. Germline V gives CDR1 MNHEY, CDR2 SVGAGI. V lost 6 bases and J lost 1; bases outside the gene matches: 3. Written as DNA, the CDR3 is TGTGCCAGCAGACAGGGACAGGGGTCTGGAAACACCATATATTTT. Amino acids: CASRQGQGSGNTIYF.

The chain combines TRBV24-1 with TRBJ1-5; TRBD1 aligns across 7 bases. After removal of 5 bases from V and 3 bases from J, the junction contained 9 bases not matched to a gene. Germline V gives CDR1 KGHDR, CDR2 SFDVKD. The CDR3 has 16 residues. The CDR3 protein is CATSGGQAPLNQPQHF. DNA for the CDR3: TGTGCCACCAGTGGTGGACAGGCGCCACTCAATCAGCCCCAGCATTTT.

The genes are TRBV7-8 and TRBJ2-2; D unresolved. V lost 7 bases, J lost 4 bases, and 16 bases lay in between. This CDR3 spans 15 amino acids. From germline, CDR1 is SGHVS and CDR2 FQNEAQ. DNA of the CDR3: TGTGCCAGCACCGAATTTCTAGACTCCACCGGGGAGCTGTTTTTT. It translates to CASTEFLDSTGELFF.

This sequence joins TRBV3-1 (or the pseudogene TRBV3-2) and TRBJ2-3; D possibly matches TRBD1 or TRBD2 (5 bases each). This CDR3 comprises 11 residues. Germline CDR1 is LGHDT and CDR2 is YNNKEL (reference sequence). V lost 4 bases and J lost 6, with 5 bases in between. The CDR3 DNA follows: TGTGCCAGCAGCCGGGGGGATACGCAGTATTTT. This codes for CASSRGDTQYF.

This clone showed up just a few times. The gene calls are TRBV10-3 and TRBJ2-7; TRBD1 agrees at 7 bases. The CDR3 contains 15 residues. The V gene end was trimmed by 4 bases and the J gene end by 5 bases; junction bases not matched to a gene: 11. Germline values: CDR1 ENHRY, CDR2 SYGVKD. CDR3 DNA sequence: TGTGCCATCAGTGTCTCTACGACAGGGCTAAACGAGCAGTACTTC. Translation: CAISVSTTGLNEQYF.

The chain has TRBV3-1 (or the pseudogene TRBV3-2) and TRBJ1-1; D remains ambiguous. Germline V gives CDR1 LGHDT, CDR2 YNNKEL (reference sequence). The ends were cut back, 4 bases at V and 1 base at J, with 7 bases in the middle. This CDR3 region has 13 residues. The CDR3 DNA sequence: TGTGCCAGCAGCCTCGATAGGAACACTGAAGCTTTCTTT. It is translated as CASSLDRNTEAFF.

The V and J genes are TRBV5-1 and TRBJ2-7; 8 bases are shared with TRBD1. The junction had 8 bases not matched to a gene; V was cut back by 4 bases and J by 2 bases. The CDR3 totals 15 residues. Germline V lookup: CDR1 SGHRS, CDR2 YFSETQ. The chain's CDR3 is CASSPRQGTTYEQYF. CDR3 bases: TGCGCCAGCAGCCCTCGACAGGGGACGACCTACGAGCAGTACTTC.

This clone showed up just once. The rearrangement joins TRBV2 to TRBJ2-1; 9 bases align to TRBD2. This CDR3 contains 16 residues. V lost 6 bases to trimming and J lost 8 bases; unmatched junction nucleotides: 14. CDR1 is SNHLY and CDR2 is FYNNEI in the germline V gene. This CDR3 is CASSLSPLTSGDEQFF. In nucleotides, the CDR3 is TGTGCCAGCAGCCTCTCACCGTTGACTAGCGGCGATGAGCAGTTCTTC.

This clone has only a few counts. V usage is TRBV5-1 and J usage is TRBJ1-4; D gene ambiguous. Germline CDR1 SGHRS, CDR2 YFSETQ. The CDR3 is 13 residues long. Trimming took 5 bases from V and 8 from J, leaving 13 bases between them. CDR3 bases: TGCGCCAGCAGTGAGAACAGCAAAGAAAAACTGTTTTTT. This translates into CASSENSKEKLFF. Drawing the rest from reference TRBV5-1 and TRBJ1-4, the complete variable domain is KAGVTQTPRYLIKTRGQQVTLSCSPISGHRSVSWYQQTPGQGLQFLFEYFSETQRNKGNFPGRFSGRQFSNSRSEMNVSTLELGDSALYLCASSENSKEKLFFGSGTQLSVL.

Regarding this clone: Different DNA sequences within this sample yield the same CDR3. This chain links TRBV20-1 with TRBJ1-5; tentative D call: TRBD1 (5 bases). V lost 3 bases and J lost 4, with 10 bases in between. This CDR3 has 13 residues. The germline gives CDR1 DFQATT, CDR2 SNEGSKA (reference sequence). CDR3 sequence reads: CSASQGGNQPQHF. In DNA form, the CDR3 reads TGCAGTGCTAGTCAGGGAGGGAATCAGCCCCAGCATTTT.

The J gene is TRBJ1-1, the V gene TRBV28; 8 positions agree with TRBD1. Per the germline V gene, CDR1 is MDHEN and CDR2 is SYDVKM. The V gene end was trimmed by 10 bases and the J gene end by 1 base; junction bases not matched to a gene: 5. This CDR3 is 13 amino acids long. CDR3 in amino acids: CAIADRGNTEAFF. CDR3 bases: TGTGCCATCGCTGACAGGGGGAACACTGAAGCTTTCTTT.

The chain couples TRBV4-1 to TRBJ1-6; 8 nucleotides align to TRBD1. The V gene end was trimmed by 3 bases and the J gene end by 5 bases; junction bases not matched to a gene: 6. The germline CDR1 and CDR2 sequences are MGHRA and YSYEKL. This CDR3 is built from 16 residues. The CDR3 loop is CASSQDPGQDNSPLHF. CDR3 sequence (DNA): TGCGCCAGCAGCCAGGATCCGGGACAGGATAATTCACCCCTCCACTTT.

The V call is TRBV30, the J call TRBJ1-4; 9 bases are a match to TRBD1. The CDR3 is made up of 14 amino acids. Germline V gene lookup returns CDR1 GTSNPN and CDR2 SVGIG (reference sequence). V lost 1 base and J lost 7; bases outside the gene matches: 4. The DNA for the CDR3 is TGTGCCTGGAGTGAGGGGACAGGGCGTGAAAAACTGTTTTTT. It encodes CAWSEGTGREKLFF.

The chain couples TRBV6-5 to TRBJ1-6; D not resolved. V dropped 2 bases and J dropped 7 bases, with 6 bases sitting between them. The CDR3 consists of 13 residues. Germline CDR1 is MNHEY and CDR2 is SVGAGI. CDR3: CASSYGENSPLHF. The CDR3 coding sequence is TGTGCCAGCAGTTACGGTGAGAATTCACCCCTCCACTTT.